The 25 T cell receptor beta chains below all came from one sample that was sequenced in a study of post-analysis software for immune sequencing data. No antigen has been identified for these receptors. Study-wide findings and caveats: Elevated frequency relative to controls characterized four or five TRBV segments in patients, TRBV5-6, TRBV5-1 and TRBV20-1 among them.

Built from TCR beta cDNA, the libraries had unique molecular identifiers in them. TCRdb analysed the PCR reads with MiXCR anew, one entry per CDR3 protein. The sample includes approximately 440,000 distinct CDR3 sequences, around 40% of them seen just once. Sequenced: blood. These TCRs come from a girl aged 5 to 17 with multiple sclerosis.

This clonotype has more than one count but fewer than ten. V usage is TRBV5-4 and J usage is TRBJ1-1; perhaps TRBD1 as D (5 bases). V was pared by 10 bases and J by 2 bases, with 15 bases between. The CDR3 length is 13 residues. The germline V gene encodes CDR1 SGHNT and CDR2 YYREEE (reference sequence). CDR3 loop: CAGRTGANTEAFF. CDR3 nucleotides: TGTGCCGGACGGACCGGGGCTAACACTGAAGCTTTCTTT.

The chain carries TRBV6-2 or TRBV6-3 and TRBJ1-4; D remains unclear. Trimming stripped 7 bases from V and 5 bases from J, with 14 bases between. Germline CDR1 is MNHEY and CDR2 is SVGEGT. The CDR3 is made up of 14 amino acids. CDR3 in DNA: TGTGCCAGCACCCTGGGAGGAAACAATGAAAAACTGTTTTTT. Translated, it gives CASTLGGNNEKLFF.

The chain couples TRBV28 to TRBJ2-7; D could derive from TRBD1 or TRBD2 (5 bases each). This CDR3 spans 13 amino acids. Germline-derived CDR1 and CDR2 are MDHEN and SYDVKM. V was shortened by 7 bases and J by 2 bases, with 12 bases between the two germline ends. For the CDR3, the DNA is TGTGCCAGCACCCCCGGGGACCCCTACGAGCAGTACTTC. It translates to CASTPGDPYEQYF.

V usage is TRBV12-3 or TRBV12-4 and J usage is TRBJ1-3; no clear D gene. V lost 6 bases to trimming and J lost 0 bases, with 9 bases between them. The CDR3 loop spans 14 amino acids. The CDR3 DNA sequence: TGTGCCAGCAGGATCGGAGGCTCTGGAAACACCATATATTTT. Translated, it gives CASRIGGSGNTIYF.

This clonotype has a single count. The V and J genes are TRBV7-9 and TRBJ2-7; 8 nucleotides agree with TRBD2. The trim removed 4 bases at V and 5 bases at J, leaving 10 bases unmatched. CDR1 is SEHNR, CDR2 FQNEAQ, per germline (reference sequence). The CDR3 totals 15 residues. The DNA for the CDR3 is TGTGCCAGCAGCTCCCGCCTAGCGGGCTCGGACGAGCAGTACTTC. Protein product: CASSSRLAGSDEQYF.

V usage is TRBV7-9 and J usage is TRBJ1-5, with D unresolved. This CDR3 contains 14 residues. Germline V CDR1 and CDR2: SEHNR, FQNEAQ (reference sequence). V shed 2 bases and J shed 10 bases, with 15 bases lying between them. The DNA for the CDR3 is TGTGCCAGCAGCTTATCGGCAGGTCTGAATCCCCAGCATTTT. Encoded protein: CASSLSAGLNPQHF.

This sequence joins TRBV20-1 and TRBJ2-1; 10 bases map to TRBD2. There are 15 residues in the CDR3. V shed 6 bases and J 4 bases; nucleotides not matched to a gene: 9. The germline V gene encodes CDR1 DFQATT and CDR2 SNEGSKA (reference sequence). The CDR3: CSATTGTSVYNEQFF. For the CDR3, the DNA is TGCAGTGCCACAACCGGGACTAGCGTGTACAATGAGCAGTTCTTC.

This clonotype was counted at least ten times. This CDR3 reads CASSLYHGANVLTF. Written as DNA, the CDR3 is TGTGCCAGCAGTTTATACCACGGGGCCAACGTCCTGACTTTC. The genes are TRBV28 and TRBJ2-6; D unclear. V lost 1 base and J lost 4, with 5 bases in between. The CDR3 covers 14 residues. The germline V gene encodes CDR1 MDHEN and CDR2 SYDVKM.

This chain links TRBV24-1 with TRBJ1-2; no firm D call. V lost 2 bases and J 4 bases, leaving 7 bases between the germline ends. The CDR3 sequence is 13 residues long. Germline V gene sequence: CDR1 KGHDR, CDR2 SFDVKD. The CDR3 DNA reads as TGTGCCACCAGTGATTCCAGGACCTATGGCTACACCTTC. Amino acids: CATSDSRTYGYTF.

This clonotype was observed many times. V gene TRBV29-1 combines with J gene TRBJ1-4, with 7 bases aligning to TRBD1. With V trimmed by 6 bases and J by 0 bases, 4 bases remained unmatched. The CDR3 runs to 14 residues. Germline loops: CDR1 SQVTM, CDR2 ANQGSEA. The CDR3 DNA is TGCAGCGTGCTTACAGGGGCAACTAATGAAAAACTGTTTTTT. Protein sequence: CSVLTGATNEKLFF. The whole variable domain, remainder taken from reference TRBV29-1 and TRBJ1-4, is SAVISQKPSRDICQRGTSLTIQCQVDSQVTMMFWYRQQPGQSLTLIATANQGSEATYESGFVIDKFPISRPNLTFSTLTVSNMSPEDSSIYLCSVLTGATNEKLFFGSGTQLSVL.

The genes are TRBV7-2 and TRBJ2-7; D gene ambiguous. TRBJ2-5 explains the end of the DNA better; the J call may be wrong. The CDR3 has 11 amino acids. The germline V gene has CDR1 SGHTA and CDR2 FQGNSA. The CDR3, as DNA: TGTGCCAGCACGCTAAAGGAGACCCAGTACTTC. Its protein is CASTLKETQYF.

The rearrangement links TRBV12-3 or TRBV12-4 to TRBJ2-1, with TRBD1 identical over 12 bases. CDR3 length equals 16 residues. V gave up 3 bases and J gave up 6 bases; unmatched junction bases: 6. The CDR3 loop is CASSFYRDRGLNEQFF. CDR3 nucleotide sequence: TGTGCCAGCAGTTTTTACCGGGACAGGGGGCTCAATGAGCAGTTCTTC.

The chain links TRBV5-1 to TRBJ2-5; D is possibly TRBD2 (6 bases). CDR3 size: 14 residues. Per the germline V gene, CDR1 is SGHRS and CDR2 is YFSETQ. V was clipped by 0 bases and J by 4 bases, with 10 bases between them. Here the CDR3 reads CASSLGLASETQYF. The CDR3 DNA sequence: TGCGCCAGCAGCTTGGGCCTAGCGTCAGAGACCCAGTACTTC.

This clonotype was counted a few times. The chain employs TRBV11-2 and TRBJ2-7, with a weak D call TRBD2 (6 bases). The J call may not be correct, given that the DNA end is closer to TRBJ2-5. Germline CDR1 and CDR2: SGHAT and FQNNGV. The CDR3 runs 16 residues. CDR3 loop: CASSLGVADIQETQYF. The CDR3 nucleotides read TGTGCCAGCAGCTTAGGGGTAGCGGACATCCAAGAGACCCAGTACTTC.

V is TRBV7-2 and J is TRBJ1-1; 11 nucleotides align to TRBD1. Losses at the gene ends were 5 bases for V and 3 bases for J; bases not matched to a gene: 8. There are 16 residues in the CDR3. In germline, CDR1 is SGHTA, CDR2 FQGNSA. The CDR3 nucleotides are TGTGCCAGCAGCCCGAAGGACAGGGGGCTCGACACTGAAGCTTTCTTT. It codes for CASSPKDRGLDTEAFF. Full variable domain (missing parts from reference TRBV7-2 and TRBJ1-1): GAGVSQSPSNKVTEKGKDVELRCDPISGHTALYWYRQSLGQGLEFLIYFQGNSAPDKSGLPSDRFSAERTGGSVSTLTIQRTQQEDSAVYLCASSPKDRGLDTEAFFGQGTRLTVV.

CDR3 nucleotides: TGTGCCAGCAGTTACAAGGGGGCAGGCGGCTACACCTTC. Its protein product is CASSYKGAGGYTF. The rearrangement joins TRBV6-5 to TRBJ1-2; 7 nucleotides line up with TRBD1. Trimming at V came to 2 bases and at J to 8 bases, leaving 5 bases not matched to a gene. Germline CDR1 MNHEY, CDR2 SVGAGI. This CDR3 region has 13 residues.

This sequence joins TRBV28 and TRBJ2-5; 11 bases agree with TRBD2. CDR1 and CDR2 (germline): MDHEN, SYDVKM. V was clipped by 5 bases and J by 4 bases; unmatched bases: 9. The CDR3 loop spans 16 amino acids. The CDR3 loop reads CASSLLAGAGTETQYF. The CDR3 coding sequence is TGTGCCAGCAGTCTACTAGCGGGAGCGGGGACAGAGACCCAGTACTTC.

The CDR3 bases are TGTGCCAGCAGTCCGGGACCGACGACTAGCACAGATACGCAGTATTTT. Its protein is CASSPGPTTSTDTQYF. V is TRBV27 and J is TRBJ2-3, with D perhaps TRBD1 or TRBD2 (5 bases each). V was clipped by 5 bases and J by 0 bases, with 15 bases between them. From germline, CDR1 is MNHEY and CDR2 SMNVEV (reference sequence). CDR3 length: 16 residues.

CDR3 in amino acids: CASSLGTPLLYGYTF. In DNA, the CDR3 is TGTGCCAGCAGTTTAGGGACACCCCTTCTTTATGGCTACACCTTC. The rearrangement uses TRBV12-3 or TRBV12-4 and TRBJ1-2; possibly TRBD1 for D (5 bases). V was pared by 1 base and J by 5 bases, with 14 bases between. CDR3 size: 15 residues.

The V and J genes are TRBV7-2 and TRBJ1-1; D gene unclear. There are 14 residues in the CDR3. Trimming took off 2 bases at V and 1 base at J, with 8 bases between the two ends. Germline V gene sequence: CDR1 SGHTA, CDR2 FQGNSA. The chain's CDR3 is CASSLTLTNTEAFF. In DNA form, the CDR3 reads TGTGCCAGCAGCTTAACCCTGACGAACACTGAAGCTTTCTTT.

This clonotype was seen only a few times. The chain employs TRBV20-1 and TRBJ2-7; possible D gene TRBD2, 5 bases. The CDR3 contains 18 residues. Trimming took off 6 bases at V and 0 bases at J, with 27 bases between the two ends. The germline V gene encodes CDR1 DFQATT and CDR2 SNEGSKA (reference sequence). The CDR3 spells CSAERSVRDPPYSYEQYF. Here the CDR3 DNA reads TGCAGTGCGGAGAGATCAGTGAGGGATCCTCCCTACTCCTACGAGCAGTACTTC.

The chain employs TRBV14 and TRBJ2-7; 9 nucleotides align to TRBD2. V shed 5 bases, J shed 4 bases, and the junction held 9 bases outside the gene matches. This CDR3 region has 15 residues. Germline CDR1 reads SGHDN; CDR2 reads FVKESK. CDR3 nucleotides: TGTGCCAGCAGCAATTCGGGACTAGCAGAATACGAGCAGTACTTC. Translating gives CASSNSGLAEYEQYF.

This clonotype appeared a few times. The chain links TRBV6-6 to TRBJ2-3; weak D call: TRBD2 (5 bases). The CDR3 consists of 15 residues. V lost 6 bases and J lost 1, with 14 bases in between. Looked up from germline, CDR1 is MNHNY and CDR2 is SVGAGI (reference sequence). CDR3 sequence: CASRKREIGTDTQYF. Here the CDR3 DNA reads TGTGCCAGCAGAAAGAGGGAGATTGGCACAGATACGCAGTATTTT.

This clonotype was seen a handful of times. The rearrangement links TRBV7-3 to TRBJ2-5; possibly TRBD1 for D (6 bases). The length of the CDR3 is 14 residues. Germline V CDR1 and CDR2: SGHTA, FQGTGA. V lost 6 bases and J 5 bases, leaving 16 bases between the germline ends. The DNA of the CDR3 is TGTGCCAGCAGTCCAACAGGGCCGGAGGAGACCCAGTACTTC. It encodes CASSPTGPEETQYF.

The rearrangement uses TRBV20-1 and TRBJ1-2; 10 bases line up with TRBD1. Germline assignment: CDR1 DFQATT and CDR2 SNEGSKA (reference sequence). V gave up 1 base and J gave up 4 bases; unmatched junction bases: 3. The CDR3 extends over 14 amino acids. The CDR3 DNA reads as TGCAGTGCTAGAGGGGACAGGGGCGGCTATGGCTACACCTTC. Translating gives CSARGDRGGYGYTF.